The 16 T cell receptor beta chains below come from one sample, sequenced in a study of T cells in Graves' hyperthyroidism and ophthalmopathy. Using RNA transcripts as the source, TCR beta CDR3 regions were amplified. The HTBI primer set drove a first-round RT-PCR of the TCR CDR3. TCRdb reanalysed the multiplex PCR reads using MiXCR and keeps one entry per CDR3 protein. Counted here are hundreds of thousands of distinct CDR3 sequences, over 11% occurring once; the ten biggest clones make up approximately 29%. The sequenced material came from blood. The origin of the receptors is a man aged 45-65 years with Graves' ophthalmopathy.

This clonotype was observed at least ten times. The V gene is TRBV4-1, the J gene TRBJ2-7; 7 nucleotides line up with TRBD2. V trimming: 2 bases; J trimming: 3 bases; junction bases outside the gene matches: 16. The CDR3 length is 18 residues. CDR1 and CDR2 from the germline V gene are MGHRA and YSYEKL. CDR3 sequence (DNA): TGCGCCAGCAGCCAACGATTCGGCGGGAGCGCACTGATCTACGAGCAGTACTTC. It is translated as CASSQRFGGSALIYEQYF.

This clonotype was counted ten times or more. CDR3 region: CASRLGGSGNQPQHF. The CDR3 bases are TGCGCCAGCAGGCTTGGGGGTTCGGGCAATCAGCCCCAGCATTTT. The chain carries TRBV5-1 and TRBJ1-5, with D tentatively TRBD1 (5 bases). The CDR3 totals 15 residues. Germline assignment: CDR1 SGHRS and CDR2 YFSETQ. V lost 5 bases and J 2 bases, leaving 14 bases between the germline ends.

On this clonotype: This may stem from a read error, because a much larger clone lies one nucleotide away. The rearrangement uses TRBV28 and TRBJ2-5; D is undetermined. Trimming removed 5 bases from V and 1 base from J, with 11 bases in between. The CDR3 length is 14 residues. The germline gives CDR1 MDHEN, CDR2 SYDVKM. The CDR3 nucleotides are TGTGCCAGCAGTATTCAGATAGTCCAAGAGACCCAGTACTTC. This sequence encodes CASSIQIVQETQYF.

This clonotype was observed many times. The chain uses TRBV11-1 and TRBJ1-5; a possible D gene is TRBD1 (5 bases). Germline V gives CDR1 SGHAT, CDR2 FQDESV (reference sequence). Trimming stripped 6 bases from V and 5 bases from J, with 17 bases between. This CDR3 is 15 amino acids long. In DNA, the CDR3 is TGTGCCAGCAGTCTAGGGACGGGAGGGGATCAGCCCCAGCATTTT. It specifies CASSLGTGGDQPQHF.

This clonotype was seen many times. The chain recombines TRBV9 with TRBJ2-5; D ambiguous. The CDR3 spans 15 residues. From germline, CDR1 is SGDLS and CDR2 YYNGEE. The ends were cut back, 1 base at V and 5 bases at J, with 15 bases in the middle. The chain's CDR3 is CASSVNPNRGETQYF. The CDR3 coding sequence is TGTGCCAGCAGCGTAAACCCAAACCGTGGGGAGACCCAGTACTTC.

This clonotype was seen a handful of times. V and J are TRBV20-1 and TRBJ1-1, with D unclear. The CDR3 is 10 amino acids. The germline V gene has CDR1 DFQATT and CDR2 SNEGSKA (reference sequence). V dropped 6 bases and J dropped 11 bases, with 13 bases sitting between them. The CDR3: CSAVFVKAFF. The CDR3 DNA follows: TGCAGTGCCGTCTTCGTAAAGGCTTTCTTT.

This clonotype was recorded a few times. The CDR3 here is CASRRTSGVSNQPQHF. In nucleotides, the CDR3 is TGTGCCAGTAGACGGACATCAGGAGTCAGCAATCAGCCCCAGCATTTT. V gene TRBV19 combines with J gene TRBJ1-5; D is perhaps TRBD1 (5 bases). CDR3 length: 16 residues. Germline V gene sequence: CDR1 LNHDA, CDR2 SQIVND (reference sequence). Trimming shortened V by 6 bases and J by 1 base, and 16 bases separated the two germline ends.

This clonotype was found many times. DNA of the CDR3: TGTGCCACCAGCAGAGTTCGCCCCGGGACAGGGGGCTCTGGTAGCAATCAGCCCCAGCATTTT. This encodes CATSRVRPGTGGSGSNQPQHF. V usage is TRBV15 and J usage is TRBJ1-5, with 12 bases fitting TRBD1. The V and J ends lost 1 base and 0 bases, in that order; junction bases with no gene match: 13. The length of the CDR3 is 21 residues. Germline lookup yields CDR1 LNHNV and CDR2 YYDKDF (reference sequence).

Many counts were recorded for this clonotype. This chain connects TRBV20-1 to TRBJ1-4, with 9 bases fitting TRBD1. Trimming removed 6 bases from V and 5 bases from J; junction bases left unmatched: 10. There are 15 residues in the CDR3. The germline V gene has CDR1 DFQATT and CDR2 SNEGSKA (reference sequence). The CDR3 loop reads CSASGQGIWNEKLFF. In nucleotides, the CDR3 is TGCAGTGCGTCGGGACAGGGTATTTGGAATGAAAAACTGTTTTTT.

The table lists this clonotype with many counts. The chain uses TRBV2 and TRBJ2-7; D possibly matches TRBD1 or TRBD2 (5 bases each). Germline assignment: CDR1 SNHLY and CDR2 FYNNEI. The ends were cut back, 7 bases at V and 2 bases at J, with 15 bases in the middle. There are 14 residues in the CDR3. CDR3 loop: CASIPGRGTYEQYF. The CDR3 bases are TGTGCCAGCATCCCGGGACGGGGAACCTACGAGCAGTACTTC.

This clonotype was found many times. The rearrangement uses TRBV30 and TRBJ2-1, with 9 bases matching TRBD1. V was pared by 1 base and J by 9 bases, with 4 bases of the junction left unmatched. This CDR3 is built from 13 residues. Germline CDR1 and CDR2: GTSNPN and SVGIG (reference sequence). Here the CDR3 reads CAWSDRGRIEQFF. The CDR3 DNA follows: TGTGCCTGGAGTGACAGGGGGCGGATTGAGCAGTTCTTC. The full variable domain, completed using reference TRBV30 and TRBJ2-1, is SQTIHQWPATLVQPVGSPLSLECTVEGTSNPNLYWYRQAAGRGLQLLFYSVGIGQISSEVPQNLSASRPQDRQFILSSKKLLLSDSGFYLCAWSDRGRIEQFFGPGTRLTVL.

This clonotype was picked up one time. The V and J genes are TRBV18 and TRBJ2-1, with 7 bases fitting TRBD2. Trimming took 4 bases from V and 5 from J; bases not matched to a gene: 5. The germline gives CDR1 KGHSH, CDR2 LQKENI. This CDR3 is 14 amino acids long. The CDR3 sequence is CASSLDGRHNEQFF. In nucleotides, the CDR3 is TGTGCCAGCTCACTAGACGGGAGGCACAATGAGCAGTTCTTC. Based on the CDR3 plus reference TRBV18 and TRBJ2-1, the full variable domain is NAGVMQNPRHLVRRRGQEARLRCSPMKGHSHVYWYRQLPEEGLKFMVYLQKENIIDESGMPKERFSAEFPKEGPSILRIQQVVRGDSAAYFCASSLDGRHNEQFFGPGTRLTVL.

This clonotype was seen many times. The V gene is TRBV2, the J gene TRBJ2-5, with 10 bases fitting TRBD1. Looked up from germline, CDR1 is SNHLY and CDR2 is FYNNEI. The CDR3 is 14 amino acids. Losses at the gene ends were 8 bases for V and 3 bases for J; bases not matched to a gene: 6. CDR3 region: CASGPGTGEETQYF. As DNA, the CDR3 is TGTGCCAGCGGACCAGGGACAGGGGAAGAGACCCAGTACTTC.

This clonotype was picked up many times. This sequence joins TRBV5-1 and TRBJ2-1, with a tentative D call TRBD2 (6 bases). V was clipped by 2 bases and J by 5 bases, with 17 bases between them. The germline gives CDR1 SGHRS, CDR2 YFSETQ. This CDR3 has 16 residues. CDR3 sequence: CASSFTGTLKNNEQFF. CDR3 coding DNA: TGCGCCAGCAGCTTCACCGGGACTTTAAAGAACAATGAGCAGTTCTTC.

This clonotype was seen at least ten times. The CDR3 sequence is CASSQDGLAAKTQYF. The CDR3 coding sequence is TGTGCCAGCAGCCAAGATGGACTAGCGGCGAAGACCCAGTACTTC. The rearrangement uses TRBV3-1 and TRBJ2-5, with 10 positions matching TRBD2. The CDR3 is made up of 15 amino acids. The V gene's germline CDR1 is LGHDT and CDR2 YNNKEL (reference sequence). With 0 bases clipped from V and 6 bases from J, the junction kept 4 bases outside the gene matches.

The gene calls are TRBV19 and TRBJ2-7; possible D gene TRBD2, 6 bases. V lost 3 bases to trimming and J lost 0 bases, with 9 bases between them. Looked up from germline, CDR1 is LNHDA and CDR2 is SQIVND (reference sequence). There are 14 residues in the CDR3. The CDR3 nucleotides read TGTGCCAGTAGTATTAGGCGGGACTCCTACGAGCAGTACTTC. It yields the protein CASSIRRDSYEQYF.